This T cell receptor (beta chain) was observed in a study of cytomegalovirus exposure and HLA in healthy donors. Study conclusions and caveats: The study labeled fewer than 200 TCR beta chains cytomegalovirus-associated. Serostatus for CMV was the only available immune exposure information.

Germline V gene sequence: CDR1 SGHRS, CDR2 YFSETQ. V lost 7 bases to trimming and J lost 4 bases, with 14 bases between them. This CDR3 spans 13 amino acids. As regards this clone: Its antigen is as yet unknown.

The PCR employed 60 Vbeta primers together with 13 Jbeta primers. Sequenced by immunoSEQ multiplex PCR; TCRdb stores in-frame clones only, minus some. The sample has approximately 61,000 clones; roughly 69% are singletons. The sequence was collected from a woman between 45 and 65 years old in good health and CMV-seronegative. The chain joins TRBV5-1 to TRBJ1-2; D unresolved. Sample: PBMCs. The CDR3 DNA follows: TGCGCCAGCCGGAGCGGGGAGGGCTATGGCTACACCTTC. Its protein product is CASRSGEGYGYTF.